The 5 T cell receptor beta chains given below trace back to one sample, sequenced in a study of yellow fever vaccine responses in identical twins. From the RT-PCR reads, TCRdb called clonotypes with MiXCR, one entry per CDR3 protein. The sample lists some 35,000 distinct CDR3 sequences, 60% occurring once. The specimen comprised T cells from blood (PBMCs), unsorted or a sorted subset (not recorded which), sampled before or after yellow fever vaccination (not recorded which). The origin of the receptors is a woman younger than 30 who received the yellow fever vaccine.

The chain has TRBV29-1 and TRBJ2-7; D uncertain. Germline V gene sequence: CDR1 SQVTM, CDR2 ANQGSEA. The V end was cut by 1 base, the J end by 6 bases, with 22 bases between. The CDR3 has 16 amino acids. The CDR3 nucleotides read TGCAGCGTTGAAGTGGCCCGCGGTCTACGAGGCTCCGAGCAGTACGTC. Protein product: CSVEVARGLRGSEQYV.

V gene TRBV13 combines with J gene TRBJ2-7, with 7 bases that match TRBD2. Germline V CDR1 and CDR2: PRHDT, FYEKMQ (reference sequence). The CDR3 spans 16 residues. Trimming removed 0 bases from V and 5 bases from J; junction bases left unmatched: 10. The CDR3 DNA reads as TGTGCCAGCAGCTTAGGGGGCGGGGGAGCGAGCCACGAGCAGTACTTC. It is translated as CASSLGGGGASHEQYF.

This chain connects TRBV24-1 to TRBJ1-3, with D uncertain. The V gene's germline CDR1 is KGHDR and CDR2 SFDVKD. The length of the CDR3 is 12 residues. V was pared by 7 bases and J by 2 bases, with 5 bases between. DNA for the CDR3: TGTGCCACCAGCGGGACTGGAAACACCATATATTTT. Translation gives CATSGTGNTIYF.

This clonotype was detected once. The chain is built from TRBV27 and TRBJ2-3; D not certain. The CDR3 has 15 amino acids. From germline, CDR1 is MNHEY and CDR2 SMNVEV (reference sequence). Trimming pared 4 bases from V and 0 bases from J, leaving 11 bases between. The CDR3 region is CASSWSTSSTDTQYF. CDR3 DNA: TGTGCCAGCAGTTGGAGTACCTCTAGCACAGATACGCAGTATTTT.

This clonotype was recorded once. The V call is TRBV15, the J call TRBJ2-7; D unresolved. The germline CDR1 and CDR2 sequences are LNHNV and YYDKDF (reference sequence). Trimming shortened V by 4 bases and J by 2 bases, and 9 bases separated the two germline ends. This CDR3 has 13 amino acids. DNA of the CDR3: TGTGCCACCAGCAAAAACAATGCCTACGAGCAGTACTTC. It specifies CATSKNNAYEQYF.